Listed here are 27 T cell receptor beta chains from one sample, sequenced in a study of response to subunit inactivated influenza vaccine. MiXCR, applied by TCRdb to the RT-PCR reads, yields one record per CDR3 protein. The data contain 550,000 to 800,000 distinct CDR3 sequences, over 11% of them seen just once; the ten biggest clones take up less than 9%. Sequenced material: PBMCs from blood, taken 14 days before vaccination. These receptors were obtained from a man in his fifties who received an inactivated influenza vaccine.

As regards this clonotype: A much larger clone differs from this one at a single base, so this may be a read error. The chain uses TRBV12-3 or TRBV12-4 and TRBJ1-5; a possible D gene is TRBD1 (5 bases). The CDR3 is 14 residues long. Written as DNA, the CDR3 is TGTGCCAGCACCCCGGGGGGGACGAATCCGCCCCAGCATTTT. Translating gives CASTPGGTNPPQHF.

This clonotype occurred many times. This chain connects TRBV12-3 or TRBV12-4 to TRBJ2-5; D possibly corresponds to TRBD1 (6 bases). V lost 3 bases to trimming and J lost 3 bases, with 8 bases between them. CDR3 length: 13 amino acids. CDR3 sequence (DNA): TGTGCCAGCAGTTTGAACAGGGAAGAGACCCAGTACTTC. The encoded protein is CASSLNREETQYF.

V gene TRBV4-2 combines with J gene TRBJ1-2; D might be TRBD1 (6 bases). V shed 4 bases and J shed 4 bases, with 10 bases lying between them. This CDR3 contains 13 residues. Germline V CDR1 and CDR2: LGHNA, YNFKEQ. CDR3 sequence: CASSPDSFYGYTF. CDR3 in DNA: TGTGCCAGCAGCCCGGACAGCTTCTATGGCTACACCTTC.

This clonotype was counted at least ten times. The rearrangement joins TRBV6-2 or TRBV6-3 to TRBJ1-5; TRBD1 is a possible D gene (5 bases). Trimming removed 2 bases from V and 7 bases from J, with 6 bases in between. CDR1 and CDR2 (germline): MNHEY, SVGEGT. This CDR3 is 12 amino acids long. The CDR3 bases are TGTGCCAGCAGTTACGGGGGACAGCCCCAGCATTTT. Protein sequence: CASSYGGQPQHF.

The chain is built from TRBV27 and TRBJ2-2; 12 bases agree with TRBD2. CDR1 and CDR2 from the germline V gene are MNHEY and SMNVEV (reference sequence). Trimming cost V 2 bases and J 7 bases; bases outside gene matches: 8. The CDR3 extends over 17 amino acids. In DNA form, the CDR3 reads TGTGCCAGCAGTTTACGGCTAGCGGGAGGGCGTAGCGGGGAGCTGTTTTTT. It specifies CASSLRLAGGRSGELFF.

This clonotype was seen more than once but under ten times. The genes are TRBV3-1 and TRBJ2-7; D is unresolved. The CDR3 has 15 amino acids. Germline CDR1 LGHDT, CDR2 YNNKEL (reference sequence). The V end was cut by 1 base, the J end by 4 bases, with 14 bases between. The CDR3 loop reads CASSQVAGGAYEQYF. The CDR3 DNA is TGTGCCAGCAGCCAAGTCGCCGGCGGAGCTTACGAGCAGTACTTC.

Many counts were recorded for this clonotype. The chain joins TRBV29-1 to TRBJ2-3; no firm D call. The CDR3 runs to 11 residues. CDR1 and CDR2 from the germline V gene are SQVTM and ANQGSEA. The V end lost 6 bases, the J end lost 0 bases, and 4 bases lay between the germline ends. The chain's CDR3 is CSVGSTDTQYF. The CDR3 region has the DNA TGCAGCGTCGGGAGCACAGATACGCAGTATTTT.

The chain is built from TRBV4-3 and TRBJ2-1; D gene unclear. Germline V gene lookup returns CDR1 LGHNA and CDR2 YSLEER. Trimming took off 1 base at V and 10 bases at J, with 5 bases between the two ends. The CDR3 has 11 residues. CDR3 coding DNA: TGCGCCAGCAGCCAAGGGATGGAGCAGTTCTTC. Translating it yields CASSQGMEQFF.

CDR3 residues: CAISPGLGGSAYEQYF. The CDR3 nucleotides read TGTGCCATCAGTCCGGGACTAGGAGGCTCCGCTTACGAGCAGTACTTC. The rearrangement uses TRBV10-3 and TRBJ2-7, with 8 bases identical to TRBD2. Germline-derived CDR1 and CDR2 are ENHRY and SYGVKD. This CDR3 is built from 16 residues. V lost 5 bases and J lost 4; bases outside the gene matches: 13.

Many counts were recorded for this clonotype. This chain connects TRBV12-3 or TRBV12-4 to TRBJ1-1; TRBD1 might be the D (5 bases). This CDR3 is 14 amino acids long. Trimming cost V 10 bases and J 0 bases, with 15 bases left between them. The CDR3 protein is CATIQWGLNTEAFF. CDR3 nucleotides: TGTGCCACCATTCAATGGGGGTTGAACACTGAAGCTTTCTTT.

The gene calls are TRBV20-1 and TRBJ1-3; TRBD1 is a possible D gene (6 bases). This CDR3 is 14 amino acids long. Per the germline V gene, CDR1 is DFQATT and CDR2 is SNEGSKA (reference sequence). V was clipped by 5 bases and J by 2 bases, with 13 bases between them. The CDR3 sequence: CSAQDRTTGNTIYF. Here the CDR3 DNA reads TGCAGTGCTCAAGACAGGACAACTGGAAACACCATATATTTT.

CDR3 amino acids: CASSLSGAPNTGELFF. CDR3 sequence (DNA): TGCGCCAGCAGCTTGTCGGGGGCACCAAACACCGGGGAGCTGTTTTTT. The gene calls are TRBV5-1 and TRBJ2-2; D tentatively fits TRBD1 or TRBD2 (6 bases each). CDR1 is SGHRS and CDR2 is YFSETQ in the germline V gene. The V end lost 1 base, the J end lost 2 bases, and 12 bases lay between the germline ends. The CDR3 extends over 16 amino acids.

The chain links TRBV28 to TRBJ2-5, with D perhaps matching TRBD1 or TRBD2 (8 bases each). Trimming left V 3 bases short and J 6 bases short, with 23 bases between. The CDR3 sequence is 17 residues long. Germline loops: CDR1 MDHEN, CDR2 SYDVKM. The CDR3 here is CASSFTGGQGARKTQYF. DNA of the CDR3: TGTGCCAGCAGTTTTACGGGGGGGCAGGGGGCTAGGAAGACCCAGTACTTC.

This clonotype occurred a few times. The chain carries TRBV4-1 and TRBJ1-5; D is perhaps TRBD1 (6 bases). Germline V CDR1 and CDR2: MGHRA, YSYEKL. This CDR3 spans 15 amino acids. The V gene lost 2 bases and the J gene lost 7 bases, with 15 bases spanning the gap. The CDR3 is CASSQRGDPGQPQHF. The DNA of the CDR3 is TGCGCCAGCAGCCAAAGGGGGGATCCAGGCCAGCCCCAGCATTTT.

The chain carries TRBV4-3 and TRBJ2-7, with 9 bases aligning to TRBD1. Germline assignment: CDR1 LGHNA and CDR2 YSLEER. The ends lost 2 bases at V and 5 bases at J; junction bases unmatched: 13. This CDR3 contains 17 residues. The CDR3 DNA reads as TGCGCCAGCAGCCAATCCATCCCGGGACAGGGAAGGCACGAGCAGTACTTC. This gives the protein CASSQSIPGQGRHEQYF.

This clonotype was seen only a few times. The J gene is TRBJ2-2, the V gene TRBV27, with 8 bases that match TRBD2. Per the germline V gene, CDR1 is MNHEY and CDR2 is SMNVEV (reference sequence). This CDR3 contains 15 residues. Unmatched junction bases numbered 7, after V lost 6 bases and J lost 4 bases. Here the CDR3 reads CASSGLAGSTGELFF. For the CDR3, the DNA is TGTGCCAGCAGCGGGCTAGCGGGTTCCACCGGGGAGCTGTTTTTT.

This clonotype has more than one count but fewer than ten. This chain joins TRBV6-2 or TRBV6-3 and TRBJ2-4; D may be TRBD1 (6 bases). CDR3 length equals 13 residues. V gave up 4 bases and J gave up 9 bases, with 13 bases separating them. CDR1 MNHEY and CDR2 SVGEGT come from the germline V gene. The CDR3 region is CASSFPTGGIQYF. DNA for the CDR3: TGTGCCAGCAGTTTCCCGACAGGTGGCATTCAGTACTTC.

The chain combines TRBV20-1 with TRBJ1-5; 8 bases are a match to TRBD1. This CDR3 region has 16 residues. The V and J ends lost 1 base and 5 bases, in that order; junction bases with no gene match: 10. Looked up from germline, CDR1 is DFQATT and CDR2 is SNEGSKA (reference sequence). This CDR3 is CSARGSTGGIDQPQHF. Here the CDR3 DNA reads TGCAGTGCTAGAGGTTCTACAGGGGGTATCGATCAGCCCCAGCATTTT.

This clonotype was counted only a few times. This CDR3 is CASSLSVQGGYGYTF. In nucleotides, the CDR3 is TGTGCCAGCAGTTTATCCGTACAGGGGGGTTATGGCTACACCTTC. The chain combines TRBV28 with TRBJ1-2, with 8 bases lining up with TRBD1. This CDR3 contains 15 residues. J gave up 5 bases and V 1 base, and 6 bases lay outside the gene matches. CDR1 is MDHEN and CDR2 is SYDVKM in the germline V gene.

Here the CDR3 reads CSASQFSPFLAKNIQYF. CDR3 DNA: TGCAGTGCTAGTCAGTTTAGTCCGTTTCTAGCCAAAAACATTCAGTACTTC. This sequence joins TRBV20-1 and TRBJ2-4, with unresolved D. The V gene lost 3 bases and the J gene lost 0 bases, with 18 bases spanning the gap. Germline lookup yields CDR1 DFQATT and CDR2 SNEGSKA (reference sequence). This CDR3 has 17 residues.

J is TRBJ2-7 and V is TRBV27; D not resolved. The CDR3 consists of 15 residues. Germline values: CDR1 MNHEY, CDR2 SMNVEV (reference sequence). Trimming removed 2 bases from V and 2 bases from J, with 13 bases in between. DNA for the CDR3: TGTGCCAGCAGTTTAAGGCAGCTATTCCCCTACGAGCAGTACTTC. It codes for CASSLRQLFPYEQYF.

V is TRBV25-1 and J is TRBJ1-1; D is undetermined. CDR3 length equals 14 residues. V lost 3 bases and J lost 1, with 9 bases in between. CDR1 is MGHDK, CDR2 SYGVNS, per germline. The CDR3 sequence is CASSDRARNTEAFF. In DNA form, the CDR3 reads TGTGCCAGCAGTGATAGGGCCCGGAACACTGAAGCTTTCTTT.

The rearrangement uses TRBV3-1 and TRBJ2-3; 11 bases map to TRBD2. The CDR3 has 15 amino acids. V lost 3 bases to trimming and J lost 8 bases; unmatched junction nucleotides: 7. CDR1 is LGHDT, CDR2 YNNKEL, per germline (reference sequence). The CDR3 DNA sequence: TGTGCCAGCAGCCAGTGGGTGACTAGCGGGGTTACGCAGTATTTT. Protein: CASSQWVTSGVTQYF.

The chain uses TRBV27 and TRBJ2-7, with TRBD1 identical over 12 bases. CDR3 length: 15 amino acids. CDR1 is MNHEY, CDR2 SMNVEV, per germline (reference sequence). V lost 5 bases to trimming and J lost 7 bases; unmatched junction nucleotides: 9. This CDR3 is CASSTGTGGFGEQYF. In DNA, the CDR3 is TGTGCCAGCAGTACAGGGACAGGGGGCTTCGGTGAGCAGTACTTC.

CDR3 amino acids: CASSHAVAGGLGEQFF. The DNA for the CDR3 is TGTGCCAGCAGCCATGCCGTAGCGGGGGGGCTAGGTGAGCAGTTCTTC. V and J are TRBV3-1 and TRBJ2-1, with TRBD2 identical over 11 bases. The CDR3 contains 16 residues. From germline, CDR1 is LGHDT and CDR2 YNNKEL (reference sequence). V was pared by 3 bases and J by 9 bases, with 10 bases of the junction left unmatched.

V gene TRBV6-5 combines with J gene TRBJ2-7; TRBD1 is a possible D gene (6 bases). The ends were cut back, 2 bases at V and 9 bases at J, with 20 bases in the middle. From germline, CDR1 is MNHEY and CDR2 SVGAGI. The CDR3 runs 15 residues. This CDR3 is CASSYGHVRGTRQYF. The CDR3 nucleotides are TGTGCCAGCAGTTACGGACATGTCAGGGGAACGCGGCAGTACTTC.

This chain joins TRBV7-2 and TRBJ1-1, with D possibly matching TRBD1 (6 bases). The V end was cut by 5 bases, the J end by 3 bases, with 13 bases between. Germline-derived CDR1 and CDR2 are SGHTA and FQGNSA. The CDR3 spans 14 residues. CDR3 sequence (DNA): TGTGCCAGCAGCGTGAATCCAGGGGACACTGAAGCTTTCTTT. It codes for CASSVNPGDTEAFF.